This T cell receptor (beta chain) is drawn from a study of blood T cell repertoires in COVID-19 (TCRdb year 2020). The study in broad terms: The collaborator samples originated in the United States, Italy and Spain and spanned the acute and convalescent phases of COVID-19. Samples came from the ongoing ImmuneRACE study (first 160 participants) plus 1,254 subjects from 6 global collaborators. A de-identified subject ID, COVID-19 status, age in years and sex were almost always included in the sample metadata. Deeply sampled blood TCRbeta repertoires from subjects exposed to, actively infected with, or recovered from COVID-19 were included in the dataset. The material from the prospective study consisted of cDNA or gDNA derived from T cells, B-cell-depleted T cells, or PBMCs. The repertoires were released in a freely available public database meant as a resource for research on the immune response to SARS-CoV-2. Where available, HLA class I and class II types were taken from metadata supplied by the sample provider and were not determined by assay-based typing. Overall study results and their limits: How much clinical and demographic metadata was included differed by source and by participant, and the metadata was provided uncurated.

CDR1 and CDR2, per the germline V gene (reference sequence), are SGHAT and FQDESV. The germline V end is reduced by 4 bases and the J end by 1 base; junction bases left unmatched: 4. The CDR3, from cysteine to phenylalanine, totals 14 residues. The entry retains the CDR3 DNA only, 42 bases that are in frame from base 1. Collaborating institutions collected whole blood in K2EDTA tubes following their own protocols. For TCRbeta analysis, collaborators shipped samples as frozen whole blood, isolated PBMCs, or DNA extracted from either of those sample types. TCRbeta CDR3 regions were amplified from genomic DNA using the immunoSEQ Assay, a bias-controlled multiplex PCR. Per the source publication's procedure: The number of nucleated cells in each sample was estimated by amplification of reference gene primers within the assay. To quantify the absolute abundance of each unique TCRbeta CDR3 rearrangement, sequence reads were collapsed and filtered. For each sample, productive Simpson clonality was calculated by taking the square root of Simpson's diversity index across productive rearrangements. In its TCRdb copy, this immuneACCESS table keeps in-frame sequences only and misses some clones. Where compared with another copy, unresolved V genes explain less than half of these, and the others have no known cause. V, J and clone size are taken as reported in that table, and D and trimming were inferred from the DNA itself. The sample table contains some 150,000 clones; only one count was recorded for around 75% of them. The ten top clones hold 11% to 15% of the sample.

In regard to this clone: Its target antigen remains unknown. The input lacks base qualities; no much larger clone sits a single base away.

The sample taken for sequencing was peripheral blood. The chain joins TRBV11-1 to TRBJ2-7; 7 middle bases align to TRBD1. The receptor was derived from a woman at least 80 years old with acute or convalescent COVID-19. This receptor has the CDR3 CASSSGGFSYEQYF. The DNA sequence follows: TGTGCCAGCAGCTCAGGGGGATTTTCCTACGAGCAGTACTTC.